This TCR beta chain is from a study of blood T cells in healthy people across ages. General study points: Expanded clonotype changes were possibly confounded by unknown donor CMV status. Per million T cells, TCR beta diversity dropped roughly linearly as age increased. Naive T cell percentage by flow cytometry tracked strongly with beta diversity.

Notes on this clonotype: Its specificity is unknown.

The second PCR ran about 6 to 12 cycles with a sample-barcoded 5' primer and J-beta primers. TCRdb re-called the 5' RACE reads with MiXCR, one entry per CDR3 protein. The data show about 1.4 million distinct CDR3 sequences, approximately 59% seen once. The trim removed 0 bases at V and 2 bases at J, leaving 10 bases unmatched. The germline V gene has CDR1 MGHDK and CDR2 SYGVNS. The CDR3 totals 19 residues. The clonotype originates from a man younger than 35 in good health. The chain joins TRBV25-1 to TRBJ2-5; 12 positions agree with TRBD1. What was sequenced was blood. CDR3 bases: TGTGCCAGCAGTGAATATCGCCCGGGACAGGGGGCCTGGCAAGAGACCCAGTACTTC. Translating it yields CASSEYRPGQGAWQETQYF.